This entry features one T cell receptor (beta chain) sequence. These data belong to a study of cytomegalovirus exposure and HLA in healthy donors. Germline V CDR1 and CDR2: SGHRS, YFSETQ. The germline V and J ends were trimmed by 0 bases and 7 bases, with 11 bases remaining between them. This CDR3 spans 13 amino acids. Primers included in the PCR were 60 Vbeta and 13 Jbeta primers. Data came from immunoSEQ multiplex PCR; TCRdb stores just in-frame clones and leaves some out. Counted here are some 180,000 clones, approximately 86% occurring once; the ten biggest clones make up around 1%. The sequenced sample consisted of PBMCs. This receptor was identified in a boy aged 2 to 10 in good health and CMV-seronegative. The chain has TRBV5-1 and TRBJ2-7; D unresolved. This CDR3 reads CASSLGPEREQYF. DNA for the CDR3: TGCGCCAGCAGCTTGGGTCCGGAGAGGGAGCAGTACTTC.